These T cell receptor beta chains were read from a single sample in a study of cytomegalovirus exposure and HLA in healthy donors. The method was immunoSEQ multiplex PCR; TCRdb's version includes in-frame clones alone and lacks a portion of them. The sample carries 200,000 to 250,000 clones, approximately 84% recorded once. What was sequenced was PBMCs. These receptors were obtained from a middle-aged woman in good health and CMV-seronegative. Each CDR3 is given with its conserved first and last residue. The D gene is left open where the match is weak. Only part of the rows carry a size: once, few, many, or a class if the clone is expanded.

size,D,J,V,DNA,CDR3
-,-,TRBJ2-1,TRBV5-5,TGTGCCAGCAGTCCTACCGGGGTCTCCTACAATGAGCAGTTCTTC,CASSPTGVSYNEQFF
-,-,TRBJ1-5,TRBV6-1,TGTGCCAGCACCGTTAATAGCAATCAGCCCCAGCATTTT,CASTVNSNQPQHF
-,TRBD1,TRBJ1-6,TRBV2,TGTGCCAGCCGGGACAGGGGTTTTCTCTCCCTCCACTTT,CASRDRGFLSLHF
-,TRBD1,TRBJ1-2,TRBV5-1,TGCGCCAGCAGCCGGGAGGGACAGCAGTATGGCTACACCTTC,CASSREGQQYGYTF
-,TRBD1,TRBJ1-2,TRBV25-1,TGTGCCAGCAGTCCTCGGACAGGAGAAGTTAACTATGGCTACACCTTC,CASSPRTGEVNYGYTF
few,TRBD1,TRBJ1-2,TRBV19,TGTGCCAGTAGTATAGTCGGCGGGACAGGTTTAGTCTATGGCTACACCTTC,CASSIVGGTGLVYGYTF
-,TRBD1,TRBJ2-7,TRBV6-5,TGTGCCAGCAGTTACGGGGGGACAGGGGTCTACGAGCAGTACTTC,CASSYGGTGVYEQYF
-,TRBD1,TRBJ2-7,TRBV5-1,TGCGCCAGCAGCTACGGAGGGGGACAGGGGGTCTACGAGCAGTACTTC,CASSYGGGQGVYEQYF
-,TRBD1,TRBJ2-1,TRBV9,TGTGCCAGCAGCTTTAGAGGGACAGGGGGTAACGATGAGCAGTTCTTC,CASSFRGTGGNDEQFF
once,-,TRBJ1-6,TRBV29-1,TGCAGCGTTAAGTTGGGGGAGGCGGACCCCCTCCACTTT,CSVKLGEADPLHF
-,-,TRBJ2-6,TRBV19,TGTGCCAGTAGTTTCGCAGGCCCCCCTGGGGCCAACGTCCTGACTTTC,CASSFAGPPGANVLTF
-,TRBD2,TRBJ2-1,TRBV13,TGTGCCAGCAGCCCTACTAGCGGGGGGGCCATGAATGAGCAGTTCTTC,CASSPTSGGAMNEQFF
-,-,TRBJ2-1,TRBV7-9,TGTGCCAGCAGCTTACTGCAGGCGAGCTCCTACAATGAGCAGTTCTTC,CASSLLQASSYNEQFF
few,-,TRBJ2-1,TRBV29-1,TGCAGCCTAAAGGGGGGGCACTCATCGGCTCAGGGCCTGGAGTTCTTC,CSLKGGHSSAQGLEFF
once,-,TRBJ1-2,TRBV5-1,TGCGCCAGCAGCCAACAGGGAGGGGAGTATGGCTACACCTTC,CASSQQGGEYGYTF
-,TRBD1,TRBJ2-7,TRBV5-4,TGTGCCAGCAGCTTCACAGGGGTAAGCCACGAGCAGTACTTC,CASSFTGVSHEQYF
few,-,TRBJ1-5,TRBV5-1,TGCGCCAGCAGCTTCGACAGAAATCAGCCCCAGCATTTT,CASSFDRNQPQHF
few,-,TRBJ2-2,TRBV2,TGTGCCAGCACACTTCGAGCCGGGGAGCTGTTTTTT,CASTLRAGELFF
-,TRBD2,TRBJ2-5,TRBV27,TGTGCCAGCAGTTCGACTAGCGGGGTATATCCTTTAGAGACCCAGTACTTC,CASSSTSGVYPLETQYF
-,-,TRBJ1-2,TRBV2,TGTGCCAGCAACGCAGGGGAGCGGTATGGCTACACCTTC,CASNAGERYGYTF
-,-,TRBJ2-1,TRBV9,TGTGCCAGCAGCGTAGTTGGGGGGGCCCCGAATGAGCAGTTCTTC,CASSVVGGAPNEQFF
-,-,TRBJ1-2,TRBV28,TGTGCCAGCATGGGGCGAGCTAACTATGGCTACACCTTC,CASMGRANYGYTF
-,TRBD2,TRBJ2-1,TRBV7-7,TGTGCTAGCAGCCCAGAACTAGCGGGGGATGAGCAGTTCTTC,CASSPELAGDEQFF
-,TRBD2,TRBJ2-3,TRBV7-2,TGTGCCAGCAGCTCCGCGGGGGGGCTGCAGTATTTT,CASSSAGGLQYF
once,TRBD2,TRBJ2-1,TRBV5-4,TGTGCCAGCAGCTGGGGGACTAGCGGGGACAATGAGCAGTTCTTC,CASSWGTSGDNEQFF
once,-,TRBJ1-6,TRBV7-9,TGTGCCAGCAGCTCGATAGGGGGAGCGAATTCACCCCTCCACTTT,CASSSIGGANSPLHF
-,-,TRBJ1-5,TRBV15,TGTGCCACCAGCAGAGATTACGGGGGTCAGCCCCAGCATTTT,CATSRDYGGQPQHF
-,-,TRBJ1-6,TRBV7-2,TGTGCCAGCAGCTTAGGACATTTGAGTAATTCACCCCTCCACTTT,CASSLGHLSNSPLHF
-,-,TRBJ1-3,TRBV7-8,TGTGCCAGCAGCCACCTAGCATCCCCTGGAAACACCATATATTTT,CASSHLASPGNTIYF
-,-,TRBJ1-2,TRBV30,TGTGCCTGGAGTGCGGGAGGGTATGGCTACACCTTC,CAWSAGGYGYTF
-,-,TRBJ2-5,TRBV18,TGTGCCAGCTCACCACCGGGGGCTGGAGAGACCCAGTACTTC,CASSPPGAGETQYF
once,-,TRBJ1-5,TRBV19,TGTGCCAGTAGTATCGGGCGGGGGACTGTCCTCAATCAGCCCCAGCATTTT,CASSIGRGTVLNQPQHF
-,TRBD1,TRBJ2-3,TRBV11-3,TGTGCCAGCAGCTACCGGGACAGCTACACAGATACGCAGTATTTT,CASSYRDSYTDTQYF
-,TRBD1,TRBJ2-5,TRBV5-1,TGCGCCAGCAGTTTTACAGGGGGGACGCAAGAGACCCAGTACTTC,CASSFTGGTQETQYF
-,-,TRBJ1-5,TRBV28,TGTGCCAGCAGCTCTCGTCCAGGGGATCAGCCCCAGCATTTT,CASSSRPGDQPQHF
-,-,TRBJ1-1,TRBV7-6,TGTGCCAGCAGCTTAGGGGGCAGCCACCACACTGAAGCTTTCTTT,CASSLGGSHHTEAFF
-,-,TRBJ2-7,TRBV30,TGTGCCTGGAGCGCGGGTCCCTACGAGCAGTACTTC,CAWSAGPYEQYF
-,TRBD1,TRBJ1-6,TRBV6-5,TGTGCCAGCAGTTCGGTTACAGGGGGGAATTCACCCCTCCACTTT,CASSSVTGGNSPLHF
-,TRBD2,TRBJ2-2,TRBV7-9,TGTGCCAGCAGCTTAATGACTAGCGGAGACACCGGGGAGCTGTTTTTT,CASSLMTSGDTGELFF
-,TRBD1,TRBJ1-2,TRBV5-6,TGTGCCAGCAGCTTCCCACAGGGGGATGGCTACACCTTC,CASSFPQGDGYTF
-,-,TRBJ2-7,TRBV10-3,TGTGCCATGGGCCCCCGTTCCTACGAGCAGTACTTC,CAMGPRSYEQYF
-,TRBD1,TRBJ1-1,TRBV6-5,TGTGCCAGCAGTCGACAGGGAAGAGACACTGAAGCTTTCTTT,CASSRQGRDTEAFF
-,-,TRBJ2-7,TRBV11-2,TGTGCCAGCAGAATTCCTGGGGCGAAATCCTACGAGCAGTACTTC,CASRIPGAKSYEQYF
-,TRBD2,TRBJ2-7,TRBV4-2,TGTGCCAGCAGCCATCGGGGGGGCCTTTTCGAGCAGTACTTC,CASSHRGGLFEQYF
-,-,TRBJ1-1,TRBV5-4,TGTGCCAGCAGCTCGGACATAATTATGAACACTGAAGCTTTCTTT,CASSSDIIMNTEAFF
-,-,TRBJ2-7,TRBV30,TGTGCCTGGAACGAAGGGACACCTTACGAGCAGTACTTC,CAWNEGTPYEQYF
-,TRBD1,TRBJ2-7,TRBV4-1,TGCGCCAGCAGCCAGATCCCTACAGGGGGCGCCTACGAGCAGTACTTC,CASSQIPTGGAYEQYF
-,-,TRBJ1-6,TRBV18,TGTGCCAGCTCACCATGGGAGAATTCACCCCTCCACTTT,CASSPWENSPLHF
-,-,TRBJ1-2,TRBV19,TGTGCCAGTACCACCCACGGGTTCTCAGGCTACACCTTC,CASTTHGFSGYTF
-,TRBD1,TRBJ1-6,TRBV9,TGTGCCAGCAGTCAGGGGGCGCATTCCTATAATTCACCCCTCCACTTT,CASSQGAHSYNSPLHF
-,-,TRBJ2-3,TRBV6-6,TGTGCCAGCAGTTACGGGGGCGGCACAGATACGCAGTATTTT,CASSYGGGTDTQYF